The sequence of this T cell receptor beta chain was determined in a study of CD8+ T cells in alopecia areata. This clone turned up a few times. Its antigen is unknown. CDR1 is MNHEY, CDR2 SVGAGI, per germline. The CDR3 totals 15 residues. The junction had 6 bases not matched to a gene; V was cut back by 6 bases and J by 3 bases. It was from alopecia areata patients that lesional scalp punch biopsies and peripheral blood were collected. General study findings and limits: TCRs were shared less clearly across patients than in mice, possibly for HLA-related reasons.

The authors extracted RNA and reverse transcribed it into cDNA as the sequencing template. The data were produced by immunoSEQ multiplex PCR, yet TCRdb's version contains in-frame clones alone and is incomplete. The sample has roughly 30,000 clones; less than 65% are singletons. Material for sequencing was NKG2D-high CD8+ T cells sorted from blood. V and J are TRBV6-5 and TRBJ2-1, with TRBD2 matching 9 bases. The TCR comes from a human donor with alopecia areata. In DNA form, the CDR3 reads TGTGCCAGCAGCTCTCTAGCGGGGATCTACAATGAGCAGTTCTTC. This translates into CASSSLAGIYNEQFF.